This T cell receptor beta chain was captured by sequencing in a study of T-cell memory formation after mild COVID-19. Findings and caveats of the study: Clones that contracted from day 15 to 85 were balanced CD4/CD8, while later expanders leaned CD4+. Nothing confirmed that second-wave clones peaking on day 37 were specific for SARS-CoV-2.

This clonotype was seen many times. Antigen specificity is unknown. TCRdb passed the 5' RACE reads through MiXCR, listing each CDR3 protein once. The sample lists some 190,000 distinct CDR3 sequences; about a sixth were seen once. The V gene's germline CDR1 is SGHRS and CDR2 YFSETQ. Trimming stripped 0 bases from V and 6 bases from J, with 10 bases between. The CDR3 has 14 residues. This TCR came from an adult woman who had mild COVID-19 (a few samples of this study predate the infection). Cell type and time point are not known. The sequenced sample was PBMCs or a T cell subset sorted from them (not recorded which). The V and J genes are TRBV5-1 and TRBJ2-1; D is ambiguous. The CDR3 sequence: CASSLVSGSNEQFF. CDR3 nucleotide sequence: TGCGCCAGCAGCTTGGTGTCAGGAAGCAATGAGCAGTTCTTC.